The 15 T cell receptor beta chains reported below all come from one sample, sequenced in a study of blood T cell repertoires in COVID-19. Data came from immunoSEQ multiplex PCR; TCRdb stores just in-frame clones and leaves some out. The sample lists over 90,000 clones; approximately 92% were seen once. Source material: peripheral blood. All receptors derive from a woman aged 45-59 years with COVID-19, enrolled during active disease.

The chain recombines TRBV5-1 with TRBJ1-3; D may be TRBD1 (5 bases). V lost 0 bases to trimming and J lost 4 bases, with 5 bases between them. In germline, CDR1 is SGHRS, CDR2 YFSETQ. The CDR3 loop spans 13 amino acids. The CDR3 DNA is TGCGCCAGCAGCTTGGGACAGGGAAACACCATATATTTT. Residues: CASSLGQGNTIYF.

The chain carries TRBV11-2 and TRBJ1-3, with D possibly TRBD1 on 5 matching bases. CDR1 and CDR2 from the germline V gene are SGHAT and FQNNGV. The V end lost 3 bases, the J end lost 8 bases, and 17 bases lay between the germline ends. The CDR3 length is 15 residues. The CDR3 loop is CASSFSGSPGDTIYF. In nucleotides, the CDR3 is TGTGCCAGCAGCTTCTCCGGCAGCCCGGGGGACACCATATATTTT.

This rearrangement joins TRBV19 to TRBJ1-2, with 7 bases lining up with TRBD1. In germline, CDR1 is LNHDA, CDR2 SQIVND (reference sequence). The CDR3 covers 13 residues. V lost 3 bases and J lost 8; bases outside the gene matches: 6. CDR3 loop: CASSMVNRGGYTF. DNA for the CDR3: TGTGCCAGTAGTATGGTGAACAGGGGAGGCTACACCTTC.

J is TRBJ1-1 and V is TRBV30, with 8 bases matching TRBD1. Germline V gene data show CDR1 as GTSNPN and CDR2 as SVGIG (reference sequence). The CDR3 extends over 12 amino acids. V gave up 1 base and J gave up 8 bases; unmatched junction bases: 3. Here the CDR3 DNA reads TGTGCCTGGAGTGGGCGACAGGGGGAAGCTTTCTTT. Translation: CAWSGRQGEAFF.

V usage is TRBV6-5 and J usage is TRBJ1-1; perhaps TRBD1 as D (6 bases). CDR3 length: 15 residues. Germline-derived CDR1 and CDR2 are MNHEY and SVGAGI. V dropped 0 bases and J dropped 5 bases, with 13 bases sitting between them. CDR3: CASSYSKKGGTEAFF. CDR3 coding DNA: TGTGCCAGCAGTTACTCGAAGAAGGGGGGGACTGAAGCTTTCTTT.

The genes are TRBV3-1 (or the pseudogene TRBV3-2) and TRBJ2-5, with 13 bases matching TRBD2. V lost 4 bases, J lost 4 bases, and 3 bases stayed unmatched. The CDR3 spans 15 residues. CDR1 is LGHDT and CDR2 is YNNKEL in the germline V gene (reference sequence). In DNA, the CDR3 is TGTGCCAGCAGCCCCCGGACTAGCGGGGGAGAGACCCAGTACTTC. It specifies CASSPRTSGGETQYF.

The gene calls are TRBV3-1 (or the pseudogene TRBV3-2) and TRBJ2-7, with D possibly TRBD1 on 6 matching bases. The V end lost 4 bases, the J end lost 6 bases, and 13 bases lay between the germline ends. This CDR3 is 13 amino acids long. Germline V gene sequence: CDR1 LGHDT, CDR2 YNNKEL (reference sequence). CDR3 residues: CASSRERTVEQYF. For the CDR3, the DNA is TGTGCCAGCAGCCGGGAAAGGACAGTCGAGCAGTACTTC.

The CDR3 nucleotides read TGTGCCAGCAGCTTGGCAAGGGGGCGGAATCAGCCCCAGCATTTT. Its protein is CASSLARGRNQPQHF. V is TRBV5-8 and J is TRBJ1-5, with TRBD1 matching over 7 bases. J was trimmed by 4 bases and V by 0 bases; bases with no gene match: 4. The CDR3 contains 15 residues. The V gene's germline CDR1 is SGHTS and CDR2 YDEGEE.

The V gene is TRBV30, the J gene TRBJ1-2, with 7 positions matching TRBD1. This CDR3 is built from 13 residues. Trimming removed 3 bases from V and 5 bases from J; junction bases left unmatched: 6. In germline, CDR1 is GTSNPN, CDR2 SVGIG (reference sequence). For the CDR3, the DNA is TGTGCCTGGAGGACAGGGTATAAGTATGGCTACACCTTC. Protein product: CAWRTGYKYGYTF.

This chain links TRBV19 with TRBJ2-7; possibly TRBD1 for D (5 bases). The germline gives CDR1 LNHDA, CDR2 SQIVND (reference sequence). The CDR3 length is 10 residues. The DNA of the CDR3 is TGTGCCAGTAGTAAAACTCAGGGTTCTGTG. Translated, it gives CASSKTQGSV.

The chain has TRBV14 and TRBJ2-2; 7 nucleotides agree with TRBD1. V trimming: 4 bases; J trimming: 1 base; junction bases outside the gene matches: 3. Germline CDR1 and CDR2: SGHDN and FVKESK. CDR3 length: 15 residues. CDR3 sequence reads: CASSPRQGNTGELFF. The CDR3 region has the DNA TGTGCCAGCAGCCCCCGACAGGGGAACACCGGGGAGCTGTTTTTT.

This clone came up once. The rearrangement uses TRBV11-3 and TRBJ1-6; weak D call: TRBD1 (6 bases). This CDR3 is built from 18 residues. Trimming shortened V by 0 bases and J by 0 bases, and 12 bases separated the two germline ends. The germline V gene encodes CDR1 SGHNT and CDR2 YENEEA. CDR3 in amino acids: CASSLDGTYSSYNSPLHF. In DNA, the CDR3 is TGTGCCAGCAGCTTAGACGGGACATATAGCTCCTATAATTCACCCCTCCACTTT.

The J gene is TRBJ2-3, the V gene TRBV27, with 12 bases aligning to TRBD2. The CDR3 totals 18 residues. Trimming cost V 3 bases and J 8 bases; bases outside gene matches: 15. Germline V gene sequence: CDR1 MNHEY, CDR2 SMNVEV (reference sequence). The CDR3 is CASSFSVYSSGGAGTQYF. The CDR3 nucleotides are TGTGCCAGCAGTTTCTCAGTCTATTCTAGCGGGGGGGCAGGTACGCAGTATTTT.

This clone appeared a single time. The chain links TRBV29-1 to TRBJ2-3, with a possible D match to TRBD2 (7 bases). With 5 bases removed from V and 3 bases from J, the gap between germline ends came to 30 bases. CDR1 SQVTM and CDR2 ANQGSEA come from the germline V gene. The CDR3 runs to 19 residues. In DNA form, the CDR3 reads TGCAGCGTTCCTGGTCGCGCGGGGGCTGTGTATTCGGGAACAGATACGCAGTATTTT. Protein: CSVPGRAGAVYSGTDTQYF.

The chain joins TRBV5-4 to TRBJ2-3; D unresolved. The length of the CDR3 is 13 residues. V was shortened by 2 bases and J by 0 bases, with 4 bases between the two germline ends. CDR1 is SGHNT, CDR2 YYREEE, per germline (reference sequence). Here the CDR3 DNA reads TGTGCCAGCAGCTTATATAGCACAGATACGCAGTATTTT. Protein product: CASSLYSTDTQYF.